This T cell receptor (beta chain) was captured by sequencing in a study of cytomegalovirus exposure and HLA in healthy donors. Per germline, CDR1 GTSNPN and CDR2 SVGIG (reference sequence). The CDR3 has 14 residues. The V gene lost 2 bases and the J gene lost 4 bases, with 14 bases spanning the gap. Primers included in the PCR were 60 Vbeta and 13 Jbeta primers. In the original processing: Tens of millions of unique TCR beta chains, about 11 million of them shared, were counted by a later analysis. Using immunoSEQ multiplex PCR, the repertoire was profiled, and TCRdb retains in-frame clones only, with some absent. The V and J calls and clone size are taken from that table; D and trimming were inferred from the DNA. The profile covers 130,000 or so clones, with approximately 64% appearing a single time and less than 2.5% taken by the ten largest.

The chain uses TRBV30 and TRBJ1-2; a weak D match, TRBD1 (5 bases). Material: PBMCs. The sequence was collected from a woman between 35 and 50 years old in good health and CMV-seronegative. The CDR3 here is CAWSSGGSSYGYTF. CDR3 sequence (DNA): TGTGCCTGGAGTAGCGGGGGATCCTCCTATGGCTACACCTTC.